The 10 T cell receptor beta chains reported below all come from one sample, sequenced in a study of blood T cell repertoires in COVID-19. Repertoires were generated with immunoSEQ multiplex PCR, while TCRdb's copy carries only in-frame clones and drops some. The sample contains over 90,000 clones, around 90% of which appear only once. Sequencing input: peripheral blood. The receptors derive from a woman in her 70s with acute or convalescent COVID-19.

The rearrangement links TRBV27 to TRBJ2-7; D possibly corresponds to TRBD2 (5 bases). Germline V gene sequence: CDR1 MNHEY, CDR2 SMNVEV (reference sequence). V was cut by 0 bases and J by 0 bases, with 6 bases left in between. The CDR3 contains 14 residues. The CDR3: CASSLSGSSYEQYF. The CDR3 nucleotides read TGTGCCAGCAGTTTATCAGGGAGCTCCTACGAGCAGTACTTC.

The V and J genes are TRBV6-5 and TRBJ2-7; 8 nucleotides agree with TRBD2. Germline CDR1 reads MNHEY; CDR2 reads SVGAGI. V was pared by 6 bases and J by 6 bases, with 10 bases of the junction left unmatched. The CDR3 consists of 14 residues. The CDR3 here is CASSPGGGSGEQYF. DNA of the CDR3: TGTGCCAGCAGCCCCGGGGGGGGCTCCGGCGAGCAGTACTTC.

The J gene is TRBJ2-4, the V gene TRBV29-1; 7 bases align to TRBD2. The germline CDR1 and CDR2 sequences are SQVTM and ANQGSEA. This CDR3 has 10 amino acids. J gave up 9 bases and V 7 bases, and 3 bases lay outside the gene matches. This CDR3 reads CSAWEGIQYF. Written as DNA, the CDR3 is TGCAGCGCTTGGGAGGGCATTCAGTACTTC.

The chain combines TRBV4-1 with TRBJ2-4; D remains unclear. Per germline, CDR1 MGHRA and CDR2 YSYEKL. V lost 1 base, J lost 0 bases, and 7 bases lay in between. The CDR3 consists of 15 residues. DNA for the CDR3: TGCGCCAGCAGCCAAGGTCCCCTAGCCAAAAACATTCAGTACTTC. This gives the protein CASSQGPLAKNIQYF.

The chain has TRBV5-1 and TRBJ2-3; a possible D gene is TRBD2 (6 bases). CDR1 and CDR2 (germline): SGHRS, YFSETQ. Between the trimmed V and J ends, which lost 0 bases and 2 bases, there was a span of 16 bases. This CDR3 is 17 amino acids long. Here the CDR3 reads CASSLVGAGRPTDTQYF. The DNA of the CDR3 is TGCGCCAGCAGCTTGGTAGGGGCAGGGAGGCCCACAGATACGCAGTATTTT.

The chain has TRBV5-1 and TRBJ1-1; 7 positions match TRBD1. The V gene end was trimmed by 1 base and the J gene end by 2 bases; junction bases not matched to a gene: 2. CDR3 length: 14 residues. Germline V gene sequence: CDR1 SGHRS, CDR2 YFSETQ. CDR3 nucleotides: TGCGCCAGCAGCTTGACAGGGGTAAACACTGAAGCTTTCTTT. Translating it yields CASSLTGVNTEAFF. Complete variable domain (other parts from reference TRBV5-1 and TRBJ1-1): KAGVTQTPRYLIKTRGQQVTLSCSPISGHRSVSWYQQTPGQGLQFLFEYFSETQRNKGNFPGRFSGRQFSNSRSEMNVSTLELGDSALYLCASSLTGVNTEAFFGQGTRLTVV.

This clone was counted once. One end of the junction is discordant with germline, which a read error may explain. This chain connects TRBV5-1 to TRBJ2-2; D uncertain. Germline V gene sequence: CDR1 SGHRS, CDR2 YFSETQ. This CDR3 spans 13 amino acids. CDR3 residues: CASSLDAAGELFF. The DNA for the CDR3 is TGCGCCAGCAGTTTGGACGCGGCCGGGGAGCTGTTTTTT.

This chain connects TRBV6-6 to TRBJ2-1, with 9 bases identical to TRBD2. This CDR3 contains 16 residues. J gave up 2 bases and V 4 bases, and 6 bases lay outside the gene matches. Germline CDR1 and CDR2: MNHNY and SVGAGI (reference sequence). The CDR3 region has the DNA TGTGCCAGCAGTTCCCCCCTAGCGGGGACCTACAATGAGCAGTTCTTC. Translation: CASSSPLAGTYNEQFF.

The chain combines TRBV7-2 with TRBJ2-5, with 10 bases lining up with TRBD1. The germline V gene has CDR1 SGHTA and CDR2 FQGNSA. The CDR3 length is 15 residues. With V trimmed by 4 bases and J by 5 bases, 7 bases remained unmatched. The CDR3 spells CASSSTTGGVETQYF. The CDR3 DNA sequence: TGTGCCAGCAGCTCGACGACAGGGGGCGTCGAGACCCAGTACTTC.

This clone is termed medium-sized. J is TRBJ1-2 and V is TRBV14, with D maybe TRBD1 (5 bases). V shed 1 base and J shed 6 bases, with 21 bases lying between them. Germline CDR1 and CDR2: SGHDN and FVKESK. This CDR3 spans 17 amino acids. The CDR3 loop reads CASSQGGDFGGFHGYTF. In DNA, the CDR3 is TGTGCCAGCAGCCAAGGTGGGGACTTCGGGGGGTTCCATGGCTACACCTTC.